A selection of T cell receptor beta chains follows, all from one sample in a study of post-analysis software for immune sequencing data. From the PCR reads, TCRdb called clonotypes with MiXCR, one entry per CDR3 protein. This table has 350,000 to 500,000 distinct CDR3 sequences, over 30% appearing once. The specimen sequenced was blood. All receptors derive from a girl aged 2 to 10 with multiple sclerosis. The CDR3 runs from the conserved cysteine through the conserved F or W. A D gene is named only where the DNA matches it firmly. Rows may omit the clone size; those that give it use once, few, many or a size class.

V gene	J gene	D gene	clone size	CDR3 DNA	CDR3 protein
TRBV4-1	TRBJ2-3	NA	NA	TGCGCCAGCAGCCAAGTTGCGGCTAGCACAGATACGCAGTATTTT	CASSQVAASTDTQYF
TRBV20-1	TRBJ2-7	TRBD2	few	TGCAGTGCTCACGGACTAGCGGCCTACGAGCAGTACTTC	CSAHGLAAYEQYF
TRBV28	TRBJ2-3	NA	NA	TGTGCCAGCAGTTCCGGAGCTGGCACAGATACGCAGTATTTT	CASSSGAGTDTQYF
TRBV27	TRBJ2-5	TRBD2	many	TGTGCCAGCAGCCTAGCGGGAGGGCCGGAGACCCAGTACTTC	CASSLAGGPETQYF
TRBV5-5	TRBJ2-1	TRBD2	NA	TGTGCCAGCAGCATTGGGACTAGCGGAGCACCTTACAATGAGCAGTTCTTC	CASSIGTSGAPYNEQFF
TRBV6-6	TRBJ1-5	TRBD1	few	TGTGCCAGCAGTTTCTCAGGGGGTAGCAATCAGCCCCAGCATTTT	CASSFSGGSNQPQHF
TRBV20-1	TRBJ1-1	NA	few	TGCAGTGCTAGCACAGGCCTGAACACTGAAGCTTTCTTT	CSASTGLNTEAFF
TRBV5-1	TRBJ1-2	NA	few	TGCGCCAGCAGCCTAAGGCCAGACCCCAGCTATGGCTACACCTTC	CASSLRPDPSYGYTF
TRBV4-3	TRBJ2-2	NA	few	TGCGCCAGCAGCCAAGGGATTGTCGGGGAGCTGTTTTTT	CASSQGIVGELFF
TRBV5-1	TRBJ2-4	TRBD1	few	TGCGCCAGCAGCGGGCCGGGACAGGGTAAAAACATTCAGTACTTC	CASSGPGQGKNIQYF
TRBV29-1	TRBJ1-2	TRBD1	NA	TGCAGCGTTGAAAGGGCTAGGAGGGGGCCGAGCTATGGCTACACCTTC	CSVERARRGPSYGYTF
TRBV7-9	TRBJ2-4	NA	NA	TGTGCCAGCAGCTTAGGTGCAGGAGCCGAAATAGCCAAAAACATTCAGTACTTC	CASSLGAGAEIAKNIQYF
TRBV2	TRBJ2-7	TRBD1	NA	TGTGCCAGCAGTCAGACAGGGGAGCGGCCCTACGAGCAGTACTTC	CASSQTGERPYEQYF
TRBV29-1	TRBJ1-2	NA	few	TGCAGCGTCGAGGAAGGAACTAGGGGCTACACCTTC	CSVEEGTRGYTF
TRBV18	TRBJ2-1	TRBD2	few	TGTGCCAGCTCACCTCCCGGGACTAGCGGGGGGGTTTGGAATGAGCAGTTCTTC	CASSPPGTSGGVWNEQFF
TRBV12-3/TRBV12-4	TRBJ1-2	NA	few	TGTGCCAGCAGACTCACAGAGGATGGCTACACCTTC	CASRLTEDGYTF
TRBV12-3/TRBV12-4	TRBJ1-2	TRBD1	NA	TGTGCCAGCAGTCCCCGGGACAGCTATGGCTACACCTTC	CASSPRDSYGYTF
TRBV5-5	TRBJ2-5	TRBD1	NA	TGTGCCAGCAGCCTAGACAGGGGAGAGTACAATGAGCAGTACTTC	CASSLDRGEYNEQYF
TRBV5-1	TRBJ2-7	NA	few	TGCGCCAGCAGCCGAACCGGGCCCCTCTCCTACGAGCAGTACTTC	CASSRTGPLSYEQYF
TRBV10-3	TRBJ2-6	NA	NA	TGTGCCATCAGTGAGTCGGCCTTCTCAGGAGGGCCCTCTGGGGCCAACGTCCTGACTTTC	CAISESAFSGGPSGANVLTF
TRBV6-1	TRBJ2-1	NA	NA	TGTGCCAGCAGGTCAGAGGCGTGGCTCTCATACAATGAGCAGTTCTTC	CASRSEAWLSYNEQFF
TRBV20-1	TRBJ2-7	TRBD2	NA	TGCAGTGCCTTAGGTAGAGGGCTAGCGGGGGTTGCCGAGCAGTACTTC	CSALGRGLAGVAEQYF
TRBV5-1	TRBJ2-4	NA	NA	TGCGCCAGCAGCTCCCTGTCTGACAGGTCTCCAGGGTCGCGGTACTTC	CASSSLSDRSPGSRYF
TRBV20-1	TRBJ2-5	NA	NA	TGCAGTGTAGAAGCCCCAAGTTTACAAGAGACCCAGTACTTC	CSVEAPSLQETQYF
TRBV9	TRBJ1-2	TRBD1	medium-sized	TGTGCCAGCAGCGTCACAGGGGGCGCCGGAGGCTACACCTTC	CASSVTGGAGGYTF
TRBV29-1	TRBJ2-3	NA	NA	TGCAGCGTTGAACATGGACTAGATACGCAGTATTTT	CSVEHGLDTQYF
TRBV4-3	TRBJ2-7	TRBD2	few	TGCGCCAGCAGCCAAGGGCGGGAGCTCGTGTACGAGCAGTACTTC	CASSQGRELVYEQYF
TRBV14	TRBJ2-5	NA	NA	TGTGCCAGCAGCCAAGATAGGACGGGGACCCAGTACTTC	CASSQDRTGTQYF
TRBV29-1	TRBJ2-7	TRBD2	NA	TGCAGCGTTGGGACTAGCGGGAGTGACGCCTACGAGCAGTACTTC	CSVGTSGSDAYEQYF
TRBV6-2/TRBV6-3	TRBJ2-7	NA	NA	TGTGCCAGCAGTGGGGTTAAGGGACGGACCTACGAGCAGTACTTC	CASSGVKGRTYEQYF
TRBV6-5	TRBJ1-5	NA	NA	TGTGCCAGCAGTCACAGGGTTGATCAGTCCCAGCATTTT	CASSHRVDQSQHF
TRBV7-2	TRBJ2-3	NA	NA	TGTGCCAGCAGCCGAGAAGCCCCGGGCACAGATACGCAGTATTTT	CASSREAPGTDTQYF
TRBV12-3/TRBV12-4	TRBJ1-4	NA	NA	TGTGCCAGCAGTTTTATTCGTGATAATGAAAAACCGTTTTTT	CASSFIRDNEKPFF
TRBV4-2	TRBJ2-7	TRBD2	NA	TGTGCCAGCAGCCAAGATTCGACGACTAGCGGGAGTATCTACGAGCAGTACTTC	CASSQDSTTSGSIYEQYF
TRBV29-1	TRBJ1-5	NA	NA	TGCAGCGTGGTACAGGGCAACAATCAGCCCCAGCATTTT	CSVVQGNNQPQHF
TRBV12-3/TRBV12-4	TRBJ2-1	TRBD2	few	TGTGCCAGCGGCCGGACTAGCGGGAGCAATGAGCAGTTCTTC	CASGRTSGSNEQFF
TRBV15	TRBJ2-4	TRBD1	NA	TGTGCCACCAGCAGACCCCTGGGACAGGGGATAACGTTAGCCAAAAACATTCAGTACTTC	CATSRPLGQGITLAKNIQYF
TRBV29-1	TRBJ2-7	TRBD2	NA	TGCAGCGTTGAAGGAGGGGACTACTACGGGCAGTACTTC	CSVEGGDYYGQYF
TRBV9	TRBJ2-1	NA	NA	TGTGCCAGCAGCGTAGGGGAGTCGGGTGCAGGCTACAATGAGCAGTTCTTC	CASSVGESGAGYNEQFF
TRBV18	TRBJ1-6	NA	once	TGTGCCAGCTCACCACCGGGGGGATATAATTCACCCCTCCACTTT	CASSPPGGYNSPLHF
TRBV28	TRBJ1-5	TRBD1	NA	TGTGCCAGCAGTTACCCTTCGACAGGGAGCAATCAGCCCCAGCATTTT	CASSYPSTGSNQPQHF
TRBV9	TRBJ2-3	NA	few	TGTGCCAGCAGCGCGGGGACAGATACGCAGTATTTT	CASSAGTDTQYF
TRBV3-1	TRBJ1-2	NA	NA	TGTGCCAGCAGCCTCAATCACAGGGTGGAGAACTATGGCTACACCTTC	CASSLNHRVENYGYTF
TRBV9	TRBJ1-2	NA	NA	TGTGCCAGCAGCAGAGAGGGACATAACTATGGCTACACCTTC	CASSREGHNYGYTF
TRBV19	TRBJ2-5	NA	NA	TGTGCCAGTAGTATCAGACGCCAAGAGACCCAGTACTTC	CASSIRRQETQYF
TRBV6-4	TRBJ1-2	TRBD1	NA	TGTGCCAGCAGTGACGGACAGGGGGCTAACTATGGCTACACCTTC	CASSDGQGANYGYTF
TRBV29-1	TRBJ1-2	TRBD1	NA	TGCAGCATTGAAGGGGGCGCAGGGGGCTACACCTTC	CSIEGGAGGYTF
TRBV20-1	TRBJ1-6	NA	few	TGCAGTGCCACTAGAGATCCCCCATTTAATTCACCCCTCCACTTT	CSATRDPPFNSPLHF
TRBV7-2	TRBJ2-1	NA	few	TGTGCCAGCAGCTTTAGTTACGGAGGCTACAATGAGCAGTTCTTC	CASSFSYGGYNEQFF
TRBV20-1	TRBJ2-7	TRBD2	NA	TGCAGTGCTAGAGTGCCTAGCGGGCTCTCCTACAATGAGCAGTACTTC	CSARVPSGLSYNEQYF
TRBV20-1	TRBJ2-1	NA	few	TGCAGTAAAGGGAACAATGAGCAGTTCTTC	CSKGNNEQFF
TRBV6-1	TRBJ2-3	NA	NA	TGTGCCAGCAGTGAACCGGGTCGCCAAGATACGCAGTATTTT	CASSEPGRQDTQYF